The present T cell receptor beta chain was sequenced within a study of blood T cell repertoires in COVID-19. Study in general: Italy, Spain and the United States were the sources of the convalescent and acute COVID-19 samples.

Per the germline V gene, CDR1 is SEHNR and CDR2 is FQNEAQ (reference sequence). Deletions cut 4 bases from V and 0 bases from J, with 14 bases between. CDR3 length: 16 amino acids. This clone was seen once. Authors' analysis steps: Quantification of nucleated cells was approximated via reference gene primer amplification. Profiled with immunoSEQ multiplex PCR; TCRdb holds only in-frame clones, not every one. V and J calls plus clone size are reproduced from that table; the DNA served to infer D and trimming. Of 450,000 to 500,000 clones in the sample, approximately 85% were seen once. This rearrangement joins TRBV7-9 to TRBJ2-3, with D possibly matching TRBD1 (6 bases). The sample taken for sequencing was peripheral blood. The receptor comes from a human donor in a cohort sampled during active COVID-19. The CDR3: CASSSQPGHSTDTQYF. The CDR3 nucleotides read TGTGCCAGCAGCTCTCAACCGGGACACAGCACAGATACGCAGTATTTT.